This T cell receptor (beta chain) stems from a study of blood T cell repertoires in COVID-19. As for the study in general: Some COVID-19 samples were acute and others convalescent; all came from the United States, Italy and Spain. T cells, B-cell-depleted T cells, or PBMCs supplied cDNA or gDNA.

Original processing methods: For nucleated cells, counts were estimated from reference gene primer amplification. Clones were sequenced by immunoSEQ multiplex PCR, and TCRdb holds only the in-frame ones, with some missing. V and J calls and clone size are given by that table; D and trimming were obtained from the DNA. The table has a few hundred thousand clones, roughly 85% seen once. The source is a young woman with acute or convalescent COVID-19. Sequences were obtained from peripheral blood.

The CDR3 DNA reads as TGTGCCAGCAGTGATGGGCAGGCCTCCTACAATGAGCAGTTCTTC. Encoded protein: CASSDGQASYNEQFF. The chain employs TRBV6-1 and TRBJ2-1, with no clear D. CDR3 length: 15 residues. Germline V lookup: CDR1 MNHNS, CDR2 SASEGT. Trimming stripped 3 bases from V and 0 bases from J, with 9 bases between.